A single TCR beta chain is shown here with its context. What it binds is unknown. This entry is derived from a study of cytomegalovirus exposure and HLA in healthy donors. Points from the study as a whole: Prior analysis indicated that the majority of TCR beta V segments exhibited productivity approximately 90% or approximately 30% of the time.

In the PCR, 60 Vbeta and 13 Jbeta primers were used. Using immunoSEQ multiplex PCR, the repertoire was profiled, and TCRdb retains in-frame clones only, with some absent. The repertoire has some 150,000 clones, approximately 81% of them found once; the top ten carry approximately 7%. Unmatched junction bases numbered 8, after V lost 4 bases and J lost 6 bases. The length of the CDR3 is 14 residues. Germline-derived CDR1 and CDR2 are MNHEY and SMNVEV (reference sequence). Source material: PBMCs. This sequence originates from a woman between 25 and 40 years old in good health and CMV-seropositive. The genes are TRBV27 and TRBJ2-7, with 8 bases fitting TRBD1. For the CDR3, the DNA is TGTGCCAGCAGTTCGTACCGGGACAGGCTCGAGCAGTACTTC. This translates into CASSSYRDRLEQYF.